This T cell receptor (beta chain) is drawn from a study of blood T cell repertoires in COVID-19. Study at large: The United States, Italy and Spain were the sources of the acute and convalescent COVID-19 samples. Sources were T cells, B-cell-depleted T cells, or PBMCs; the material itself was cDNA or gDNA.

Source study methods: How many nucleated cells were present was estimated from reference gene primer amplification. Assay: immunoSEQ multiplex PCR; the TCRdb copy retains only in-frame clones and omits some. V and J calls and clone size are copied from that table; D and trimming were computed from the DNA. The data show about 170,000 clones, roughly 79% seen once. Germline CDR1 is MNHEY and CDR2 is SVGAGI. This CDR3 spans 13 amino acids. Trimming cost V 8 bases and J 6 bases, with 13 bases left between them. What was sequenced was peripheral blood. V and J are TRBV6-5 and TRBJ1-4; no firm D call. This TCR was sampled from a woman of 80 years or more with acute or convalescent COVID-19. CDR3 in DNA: TGTGCCAGCGGCAGGTTATGGGATGAAAAACTGTTTTTT. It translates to CASGRLWDEKLFF.